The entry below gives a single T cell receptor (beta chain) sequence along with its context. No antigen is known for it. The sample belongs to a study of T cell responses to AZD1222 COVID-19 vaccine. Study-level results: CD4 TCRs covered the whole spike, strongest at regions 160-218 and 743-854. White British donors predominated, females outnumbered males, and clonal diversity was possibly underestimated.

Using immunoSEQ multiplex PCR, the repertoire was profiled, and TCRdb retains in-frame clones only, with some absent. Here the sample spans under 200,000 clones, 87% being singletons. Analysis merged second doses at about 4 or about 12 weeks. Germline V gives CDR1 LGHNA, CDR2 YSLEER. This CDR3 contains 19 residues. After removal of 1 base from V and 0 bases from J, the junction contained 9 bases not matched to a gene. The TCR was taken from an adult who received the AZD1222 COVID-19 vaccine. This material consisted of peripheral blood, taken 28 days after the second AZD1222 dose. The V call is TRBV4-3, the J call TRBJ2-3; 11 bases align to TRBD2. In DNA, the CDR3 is TGCGCCAGCAGCCAAGTTTGGGCTAGCGGGGGGTATAGCACAGATACGCAGTATTTT. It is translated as CASSQVWASGGYSTDTQYF.